A single T cell receptor (beta chain) is shown here with its context. This sample is drawn from a study of blood T cell repertoires in COVID-19. Assay used: immunoSEQ multiplex PCR; TCRdb lists only in-frame clones, some missing. There are some 120,000 clones in the sample; roughly 69% occur only once, and approximately 2.3% lies in the top ten. V was cut by 4 bases and J by 8 bases, with 26 bases left in between. The CDR3 is 17 amino acids. Germline lookup yields CDR1 MNHEY and CDR2 SMNVEV (reference sequence). The sample was peripheral blood. The chain carries TRBV27 and TRBJ1-2; TRBD1 might be the D (6 bases). The sequence derives from a woman in her seventies with acute or convalescent COVID-19. CDR3 nucleotide sequence: TGTGCCAGCAGTTCCGCCCGGGGGGGCGGCCTCCTGGGCGGCTACACCTTC. Residues: CASSSARGGGLLGGYTF.